These 8 T cell receptor beta chains came from one sample sequenced in a study of T cells in Graves' hyperthyroidism and ophthalmopathy. TCR beta CDR3 regions were amplified from RNA transcripts. Researchers ran a first-round RT-PCR on the TCR CDR3 using the HTBI primer set. From the multiplex PCR reads, TCRdb called clonotypes with MiXCR, one entry per CDR3 protein. The sample shows approximately 620,000 distinct CDR3 sequences, about 16% of them seen only once. Sequences were obtained from blood. The receptors originated from a woman between 35 and 50 years old with Graves' ophthalmopathy.

This clonotype has only a few counts. At one end the junction does not follow the germline gene, possibly because of a read error. The chain uses TRBV28 and TRBJ1-4, with D maybe TRBD1 (5 bases). CDR3 length equals 17 residues. CDR1 is MDHEN and CDR2 is SYDVKM in the germline V gene. The CDR3 region is CAGSSNLQGVPNEKLFF. CDR3 nucleotides: TGTGCCGGCAGTTCAAACCTTCAAGGGGTGCCTAATGAAAAACTGTTTTTT.

This clonotype showed up many times. The CDR3 nucleotides read TGTGCCAGCAGCTTGACTAGCGGGGGGCCAGCGTACAATGAGCAGTTCTTC. Translated: CASSLTSGGPAYNEQFF. The V and J genes are TRBV7-2 and TRBJ2-1; 13 bases are shared with TRBD2. The trim removed 3 bases at V and 4 bases at J, leaving 6 bases unmatched. The CDR3 consists of 17 residues. Per germline, CDR1 SGHTA and CDR2 FQGNSA. Filled out from reference TRBV7-2 and TRBJ2-1, the complete variable domain reads GAGVSQSPSNKVTEKGKDVELRCDPISGHTALYWYRQSLGQGLEFLIYFQGNSAPDKSGLPSDRFSAERTGGSVSTLTIQRTQQEDSAVYLCASSLTSGGPAYNEQFFGPGTRLTVL.

This clonotype was counted a few times. The chain employs TRBV18 and TRBJ2-7, with D perhaps matching TRBD1 (6 bases). V was pared by 2 bases and J by 1 base, with 9 bases between. The CDR3 runs to 14 residues. CDR1 and CDR2 from the germline V gene are KGHSH and LQKENI. The CDR3 bases are TGTGCCAGCTCACCAGGCGGACAGTCCTACGAGCAGTACTTC. This codes for CASSPGGQSYEQYF.

V and J are TRBV5-8 and TRBJ2-5; D is possibly TRBD1 or TRBD2 (5 bases each). Trimming cost V 4 bases and J 5 bases, with 24 bases left between them. Germline V gene sequence: CDR1 SGHTS, CDR2 YDEGEE. The CDR3 sequence is 17 residues long. CDR3 protein: CASSANREGFHRETQYF. For the CDR3, the DNA is TGTGCCAGCAGCGCGAATCGCGAGGGGTTTCATCGGGAGACCCAGTACTTC.

This clonotype was seen more than once but under ten times. The V call is TRBV18, the J call TRBJ2-7; 7 bases line up with TRBD2. The CDR3 has 15 residues. Germline lookup yields CDR1 KGHSH and CDR2 LQKENI. V gave up 2 bases and J gave up 1 base; unmatched junction bases: 5. The CDR3 loop reads CASSPAGEGSYEQYF. CDR3 DNA sequence: TGTGCCAGCTCACCAGCGGGAGAAGGTTCCTACGAGCAGTACTTC.

In this sample, this clonotype turned up a few times. The chain carries TRBV6-1 and TRBJ1-5; D is perhaps TRBD1 (6 bases). Per germline, CDR1 MNHNS and CDR2 SASEGT. Trimming pared 3 bases from V and 4 bases from J, leaving 16 bases between. There are 16 residues in the CDR3. CDR3 amino acids: CASSDLVRGQNQPQHF. In nucleotides, the CDR3 is TGTGCCAGCAGTGACCTCGTCAGGGGTCAAAATCAGCCCCAGCATTTT.

The chain couples TRBV9 to TRBJ1-3; D is unresolved. The germline V gene encodes CDR1 SGDLS and CDR2 YYNGEE. CDR3 length equals 18 residues. V lost 4 bases and J lost 2, with 22 bases in between. The CDR3, as DNA: TGTGCCAGCAGCCAGTACACAGCCAACCTAATTCCTGGAAACACCATATATTTT. Protein sequence: CASSQYTANLIPGNTIYF. Variable domain in full (rest from reference TRBV9 and TRBJ1-3): DSGVTQTPKHLITATGQRVTLRCSPRSGDLSVYWYQQSLDQGLQFLIQYYNGEERAKGNILERFSAQQFPDLHSELNLSSLELGDSALYFCASSQYTANLIPGNTIYFGEGSWLTVV.

Only a few counts were recorded for this clonotype. V is TRBV7-2 and J is TRBJ2-1; the D gene is possibly TRBD2 (6 bases). V lost 4 bases, J lost 0 bases, and 13 bases lay in between. Looked up from germline, CDR1 is SGHTA and CDR2 is FQGNSA. CDR3 length: 16 amino acids. The CDR3 DNA reads as TGTGCCAGCAGCTCCCGGAGCGGGCCCTCCTACAATGAGCAGTTCTTC. Translated, it gives CASSSRSGPSYNEQFF.